This entry features one T cell receptor (beta chain) sequence. This record comes from a study of blood T cell repertoires in COVID-19. The CDR3 is made up of 15 amino acids. Germline V gene lookup returns CDR1 MNHEY and CDR2 SVGEGT. Trimming cost V 4 bases and J 3 bases; bases outside gene matches: 7. Sequencing was performed with immunoSEQ multiplex PCR; in TCRdb, only in-frame clones are kept and a portion is missing. The repertoire holds more than 110,000 clones, with around 89% as singletons. V gene TRBV6-2 or TRBV6-3 combines with J gene TRBJ1-1; 8 bases match TRBD1. This sequence was found in a man aged 55 to 69 with active or convalescent COVID-19. Sequences were obtained from peripheral blood. CDR3 loop: CASSSAGTGDTEAFF. CDR3 DNA sequence: TGTGCCAGCAGTTCGGCCGGGACAGGAGACACTGAAGCTTTCTTT.